The 4 T cell receptor beta chains reported below all come from one sample, sequenced in a study of T-cell memory formation after mild COVID-19. TCRdb processed the 5' RACE reads anew with MiXCR; each CDR3 protein has one entry. The sample lists some 270,000 distinct CDR3 sequences, 15% to 19% occurring once. Sequenced: PBMCs or a T cell subset sorted from them (not recorded which). All receptors derive from an adult woman who had mild COVID-19 (a few samples of this study predate the infection). Cell type and time point are not known.

This clonotype has more than one count but fewer than ten. J is TRBJ1-2 and V is TRBV24-1, with TRBD1 as a possible D gene (6 bases). Germline values: CDR1 KGHDR, CDR2 SFDVKD. V lost 9 bases and J lost 0, with 19 bases in between. The CDR3 runs 16 residues. The CDR3 loop reads CATSGGGVRSNYGYTF. The CDR3, as DNA: TGTGCCACCTCTGGGGGCGGTGTACGGTCTAACTATGGCTACACCTTC.

The V and J genes are TRBV2 and TRBJ1-5; D call uncertain. This CDR3 region has 16 residues. The V end lost 1 base, the J end lost 3 bases, and 13 bases lay between the germline ends. The germline gives CDR1 SNHLY, CDR2 FYNNEI. The CDR3 coding sequence is TGTGCCAGCAGTGAAGGTTTAGCGAGGGACAATCAGCCCCAGCATTTT. Translated: CASSEGLARDNQPQHF.

Notes on this clonotype: At one end the junction does not follow the germline gene, possibly because of a read error. The rearrangement uses TRBV5-1 and TRBJ2-5, with D tentatively TRBD1 or TRBD2 (5 bases each). The length of the CDR3 is 14 residues. The germline gives CDR1 SGHRS, CDR2 YFSETQ. In DNA, the CDR3 is TGCGCCAACAGCTTCCGGGACGTCCAAGAGACCCAGTACTTC. Translation: CANSFRDVQETQYF.

The chain is built from TRBV6-6 and TRBJ2-7, with 9 bases aligning to TRBD2. Germline V gene lookup returns CDR1 MNHNY and CDR2 SVGAGI (reference sequence). Germline trimming cut 2 bases from V and 2 bases from J; bases unmatched to any gene: 4. CDR3 length: 15 residues. The CDR3 nucleotides are TGTGCCAGCAGTTACGGGACTAGCAGCACCTACGAGCAGTACTTC. Translating gives CASSYGTSSTYEQYF.